The T cell receptor (beta chain) described here comes from a study of cytomegalovirus exposure and HLA in healthy donors. There are 13 residues in the CDR3. Germline values: CDR1 MDHEN, CDR2 SYDVKM. V dropped 3 bases and J dropped 6 bases, with 12 bases sitting between them. The method was immunoSEQ multiplex PCR; TCRdb's version includes in-frame clones alone and lacks a portion of them. In the table there are 250,000 or so clones, almost 90% of which are singletons. The rearrangement joins TRBV28 to TRBJ2-7; no firm D call. The sequence was obtained from a woman aged 18-35 years in good health and CMV-seronegative. Sequencing was carried out using PBMCs. In DNA, the CDR3 is TGTGCCAGCAGTTTTCCGTCCTTGCGCGAGCAGTACTTC. Its protein is CASSFPSLREQYF.